This T cell receptor (beta chain) was sequenced in a study of T cell repertoires in cytomegalovirus infection (dated by TCRdb to about 2019). The study in broad terms: Recently identified HLA-C-restricted CMV epitopes, whose presentation resists viral immunomodulation, were targeted by peptide stimulations together with well-studied HLA-B-restricted epitopes. Donor HLA type was relevant to the analysis, as public TCR beta signatures indicated carriage of CMV infection together with the matching HLA type.

The sample's treatment or condition label, decoded: in vitro stimulation with specific CMV peptide epitopes to enrich CMV-specific T cells. In regard to this clonotype: Its specific antigen is unknown. No qualities accompany the bases; no much larger clone lies one base away.

TCRdb shows the sequencer as Illumina HiSeq 1500. TCRdb ran its own pipeline on the public reads, namely fastp trimming at Q25 and MiXCR clone calling, and kept in-frame beta chains. Duplicate CDR3 protein sequences are folded into a single record with the most common DNA and genes. This sample is represented by roughly 170,000 distinct CDR3 sequences; 20% to 25% of them were singletons. Under 30% of the sample is taken by the ten largest. Paper-wide results and their limitations: The ex vivo response was dominated by HLA-C-restricted CMV-specific TCR beta clonotypes, and the single most frequent clonotype in two of eight donors was supplied by these HLA-C-restricted clonotypes. In both this cohort and an independent cohort of over 350 donors, the cumulative frequency of public TCR beta family members distinguished carriers of CMV infection plus the relevant HLA type.

CDR1 and CDR2 are read off the germline V gene as SGHVS and FNYEAQ. The CDR3 contains 17 residues, cysteine and phenylalanine counted. Only the CDR3 DNA stays, 51 bases, in frame from base 1. Germline trimming amounts to 5 bases on V and 7 bases on J, with 10 as the count of junction bases outside the gene matches. This clonotype was obtained from a human donor in good health (CMV status not recorded). Some clones in this sample may be carry-over from other donors' samples. The chain joins TRBV7-6 to TRBJ2-5; the junction holds 16 bases that match TRBD2. Sequenced here: CD8+ T cells from cultured PBMCs, sampled from culture after CMV antigen stimulation. The CDR3 has the sequence CASSATGLAGGLGTQYF. The DNA sequence follows: TGTGCCAGCAGCGCCACGGGACTAGCGGGGGGGCTTGGGACCCAGTACTTC.